One sample yielded the 20 T cell receptor beta chains listed below, sequenced in a study of T cell changes during pregnancy in multiple sclerosis. The data were produced by immunoSEQ multiplex PCR, yet TCRdb's version contains in-frame clones alone and is incomplete. The table has more than 35,000 clones, about 90% seen once. Material: CD4+ T cells from peripheral blood mononuclear cells, obtained before pregnancy. The receptors come from a female donor with multiple sclerosis, enrolled in a pregnancy study.

The chain recombines TRBV6-1 with TRBJ2-2; TRBD2 matches 9 bases. The CDR3 totals 16 residues. CDR1 and CDR2 (germline): MNHNS, SASEGT. V was clipped by 4 bases and J by 1 base; unmatched bases: 4. The CDR3 region is CASSVLAGVNTGELFF. As DNA, the CDR3 is TGTGCCAGCAGTGTTTTAGCGGGGGTGAACACCGGGGAGCTGTTTTTT.

V gene TRBV9 combines with J gene TRBJ2-2, with TRBD1 identical over 7 bases. Germline V gives CDR1 SGDLS, CDR2 YYNGEE. CDR3 size: 16 residues. J was trimmed by 7 bases and V by 4 bases; bases with no gene match: 13. CDR3 region: CASSPRTGVLGGELFF. CDR3 in DNA: TGTGCCAGCAGCCCGAGAACAGGGGTTTTAGGCGGGGAGCTGTTTTTT.

V and J are TRBV19 and TRBJ2-3; TRBD2 matches at 14 bases. The CDR3 is made up of 16 amino acids. Trimming took 7 bases from V and 3 from J; bases not matched to a gene: 6. CDR1 and CDR2 from the germline V gene are LNHDA and SQIVND (reference sequence). CDR3 sequence reads: CASNTGLAGGTDTQYF. The CDR3 bases are TGTGCCAGTAACACTGGACTAGCGGGGGGAACAGATACGCAGTATTTT.

This clone was seen a single time. The CDR3 DNA follows: TGCGCCAGCAGCTCGTCCGGGAGACCTAATGAAAAACTGTTTTTT. It is translated as CASSSSGRPNEKLFF. The chain uses TRBV5-1 and TRBJ1-4; no reliable D call. From germline, CDR1 is SGHRS and CDR2 YFSETQ. V lost 3 bases and J lost 3, with 12 bases in between. The CDR3 loop spans 15 amino acids.

The gene calls are TRBV28 and TRBJ2-3; 7 nucleotides match TRBD2. The CDR3 extends over 16 amino acids. The V gene's germline CDR1 is MDHEN and CDR2 SYDVKM. Trimming removed 1 base from V and 1 base from J; junction bases left unmatched: 5. The CDR3 sequence: CASSLFRGVGTDTQYF. The CDR3 DNA reads TGTGCCAGCAGTTTATTTCGGGGGGTCGGCACAGATACGCAGTATTTT.

This clone was seen only a few times. The V gene is TRBV6-4, the J gene TRBJ2-1, with 10 positions matching TRBD2. This CDR3 contains 16 residues. CDR1 is MRHNA and CDR2 is SNTAGT in the germline V gene. The junction had 3 bases not matched to a gene; V was cut back by 4 bases and J by 0 bases. The CDR3 DNA sequence: TGTGCCAGCAGTGCCGTAGCGGGGGGCTCCTACAATGAGCAGTTCTTC. As protein: CASSAVAGGSYNEQFF.

This clone appeared a single time. The rearrangement links TRBV7-2 to TRBJ2-7; D perhaps matches TRBD1 (6 bases). The CDR3 is made up of 14 amino acids. The V gene lost 6 bases and the J gene lost 0 bases, with 12 bases spanning the gap. Germline V gene sequence: CDR1 SGHTA, CDR2 FQGNSA. The CDR3 DNA reads TGTGCCAGCAGTCCCGACAGGAGCTCCTACGAGCAGTACTTC. Protein product: CASSPDRSSYEQYF.

In nucleotides, the CDR3 is TGCGCCAGCAGCCGCTTTGATTCGAGCTCCTACGAGCAGTACTTC. It yields the protein CASSRFDSSSYEQYF. The chain employs TRBV5-1 and TRBJ2-7, with D uncertain. Germline V lookup: CDR1 SGHRS, CDR2 YFSETQ. The CDR3 loop spans 15 amino acids. Trimming stripped 4 bases from V and 0 bases from J, with 14 bases between.

This sequence joins TRBV19 and TRBJ1-2; D may be TRBD1 (5 bases). Germline V gene data show CDR1 as LNHDA and CDR2 as SQIVND (reference sequence). The CDR3 contains 14 residues. V was pared by 4 bases and J by 2 bases, with 11 bases between. The CDR3 DNA reads as TGTGCCAGTAGTACCCAGGGTTGGAACTATGGCTACACCTTC. It yields the protein CASSTQGWNYGYTF.

This chain uses TRBV2 with TRBJ1-2; D not resolved. Germline-derived CDR1 and CDR2 are SNHLY and FYNNEI. Trimming stripped 6 bases from V and 4 bases from J, with 18 bases between. CDR3 length equals 15 residues. In DNA, the CDR3 is TGTGCCAGCAGCTCAACGGGCCCCCGGGGCTATGGCTACACCTTC. This encodes CASSSTGPRGYGYTF.

The genes are TRBV19 and TRBJ2-2; TRBD2 matches 7 bases. This CDR3 is 16 amino acids long. V shed 4 bases and J 1 base; nucleotides not matched to a gene: 6. Germline lookup yields CDR1 LNHDA and CDR2 SQIVND (reference sequence). The CDR3 DNA follows: TGTGCCAGTAGTAAGGGGATAGCGGGGAACACCGGGGAGCTGTTTTTT. Amino acid sequence: CASSKGIAGNTGELFF.

This chain joins TRBV25-1 and TRBJ2-5; possibly TRBD1 for D (6 bases). V shed 5 bases and J shed 1 base, with 14 bases lying between them. This CDR3 region has 15 residues. Germline CDR1 MGHDK, CDR2 SYGVNS. The CDR3 loop reads CASSFHRVGQETQYF. The CDR3 DNA follows: TGTGCCAGCAGTTTCCACAGGGTTGGCCAAGAGACCCAGTACTTC.

The rearrangement joins TRBV29-1 to TRBJ1-6; 7 positions agree with TRBD1. Per germline, CDR1 SQVTM and CDR2 ANQGSEA. J gave up 14 bases and V 4 bases, and 17 bases lay outside the gene matches. The CDR3 consists of 15 residues. The chain's CDR3 is CSVAAVAGGVSSLHF. CDR3 nucleotide sequence: TGCAGCGTTGCAGCCGTGGCAGGGGGTGTCAGTTCCCTCCACTTT.

This chain connects TRBV2 to TRBJ1-5; TRBD1 is a possible D gene (5 bases). With 5 bases removed from V and 0 bases from J, the gap between germline ends came to 11 bases. The CDR3 runs 15 residues. Germline CDR1 reads SNHLY; CDR2 reads FYNNEI. This chain's CDR3 is CASSLTEYSNQPQHF. For the CDR3, the DNA is TGTGCCAGCAGTTTGACAGAATATAGCAATCAGCCCCAGCATTTT.

The chain uses TRBV27 and TRBJ2-3; perhaps TRBD2 as D (5 bases). Germline assignment: CDR1 MNHEY and CDR2 SMNVEV (reference sequence). The CDR3 totals 17 residues. V was pared by 3 bases and J by 0 bases, with 16 bases between. The chain's CDR3 is CASSFRGSLFSTDTQYF. The CDR3 DNA reads as TGTGCCAGCAGTTTCCGGGGTAGCCTATTTAGCACAGATACGCAGTATTTT.

The chain couples TRBV2 to TRBJ1-2; D is ambiguous. The CDR3 spans 15 residues. V lost 6 bases and J lost 6, with 20 bases in between. Germline lookup yields CDR1 SNHLY and CDR2 FYNNEI. The CDR3 DNA follows: TGTGCCAGCAGCCGCCGGGAGCCCGGGTGGGATGGCTACACCTTC. Its protein product is CASSRREPGWDGYTF.

This rearrangement joins TRBV2 to TRBJ1-5; the D gene is possibly TRBD1 (5 bases). The CDR3 spans 19 residues. Germline V gene sequence: CDR1 SNHLY, CDR2 FYNNEI. V lost 6 bases, J lost 0 bases, and 24 bases lay in between. The CDR3 loop reads CASSPHTPRQLYSNQPQHF. The CDR3 nucleotides are TGTGCCAGCAGCCCACATACCCCTAGACAGCTCTATAGCAATCAGCCCCAGCATTTT.

The chain recombines TRBV7-9 with TRBJ1-2; D call uncertain. The V gene lost 1 base and the J gene lost 8 bases, with 14 bases spanning the gap. Germline V lookup: CDR1 SEHNR, CDR2 FQNEAQ (reference sequence). The CDR3 contains 14 residues. CDR3 in DNA: TGTGCCAGCAGCTTAGGCACGGGCGGAGGAGGCTACACCTTC. Translated: CASSLGTGGGGYTF.

The CDR3 bases are TGTGCCTGGATAGAACAGGGCCTCTTTGCAACTAATGAAAAACTGTTTTTT. Protein: CAWIEQGLFATNEKLFF. The rearrangement uses TRBV30 and TRBJ1-4; the D gene is possibly TRBD1 (6 bases). Germline V lookup: CDR1 GTSNPN, CDR2 SVGIG (reference sequence). With 4 bases removed from V and 0 bases from J, the gap between germline ends came to 18 bases. The CDR3 is 17 amino acids.

The J gene is TRBJ2-3, the V gene TRBV5-1; 7 bases are shared with TRBD2. The CDR3 consists of 17 residues. V lost 4 bases to trimming and J lost 2 bases; unmatched junction nucleotides: 13. CDR1 and CDR2 from the germline V gene are SGHRS and YFSETQ. CDR3 loop: CASSPGAGGTNTDTQYF. CDR3 nucleotides: TGCGCCAGCAGCCCCGGCGCGGGCGGGACTAACACAGATACGCAGTATTTT.